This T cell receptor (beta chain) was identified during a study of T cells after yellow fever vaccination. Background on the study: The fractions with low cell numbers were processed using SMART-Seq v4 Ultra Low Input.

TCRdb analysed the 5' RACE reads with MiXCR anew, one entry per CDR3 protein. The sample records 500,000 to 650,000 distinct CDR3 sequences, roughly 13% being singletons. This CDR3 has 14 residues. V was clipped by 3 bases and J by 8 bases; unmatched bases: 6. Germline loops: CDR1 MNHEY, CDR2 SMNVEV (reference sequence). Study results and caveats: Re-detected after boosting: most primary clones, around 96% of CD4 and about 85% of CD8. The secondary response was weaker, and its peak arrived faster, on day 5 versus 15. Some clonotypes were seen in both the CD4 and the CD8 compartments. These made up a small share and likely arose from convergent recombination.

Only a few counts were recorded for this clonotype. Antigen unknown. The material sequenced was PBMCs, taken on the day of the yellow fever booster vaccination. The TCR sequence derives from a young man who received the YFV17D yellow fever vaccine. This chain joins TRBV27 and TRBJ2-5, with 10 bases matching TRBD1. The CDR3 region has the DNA TGTGCCAGCAGTTTGGTGGGACAGGGGTCAACCCAGTACTTC. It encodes CASSLVGQGSTQYF.